Listed below are T cell receptor beta chains from one sample, sequenced in a study of T cells in Graves' hyperthyroidism and ophthalmopathy. TCRdb reprocessed the multiplex PCR reads with MiXCR, giving one entry per CDR3 protein. In the table there are hundreds of thousands of distinct CDR3 sequences, roughly 15% of which are singletons. The sequenced material came from blood. These receptors all stem from a woman younger than 30 with Graves' hyperthyroidism. Both conserved end residues are part of each CDR3. The D gene is left open where the match is weak. Size is omitted from some rows. Given values are once, few, many or a class for expanded clones.

abundance: NA; j_gene: TRBJ2-7; v_gene: TRBV19; d_gene: NA; CDR3nt: TGTGCCAGTAGTTTTGGGGCCACAGGGAGTCAGTCCTACGAGCAGTACTTC; CDR3aa: CASSFGATGSQSYEQYF
abundance: NA; j_gene: TRBJ1-6; v_gene: TRBV10-1; d_gene: NA; CDR3nt: TGCGCCAGCAGTGAGTCGTGGAATTCACCCCTCCACTTT; CDR3aa: CASSESWNSPLHF
abundance: many; j_gene: TRBJ2-7; v_gene: TRBV20-1; d_gene: NA; CDR3nt: TGCAGTGCTCCGAGACTAGGCTACTACGAGCAGTACTTC; CDR3aa: CSAPRLGYYEQYF
abundance: many; j_gene: TRBJ2-2; v_gene: TRBV20-1; d_gene: NA; CDR3nt: TGCAGTGCTAGAGAGGGTCCCTCTAGCCTTACCGGGGAGCTGTTTTTT; CDR3aa: CSAREGPSSLTGELFF
abundance: few; j_gene: TRBJ1-5; v_gene: TRBV6-9; d_gene: NA; CDR3nt: TGTGCCAGCAGTTATTCGGTTACGGGGATCCAGCCCCAGCATTTT; CDR3aa: CASSYSVTGIQPQHF
abundance: NA; j_gene: TRBJ2-1; v_gene: TRBV9; d_gene: NA; CDR3nt: TGTGCCAGCAGCGTTGGTGTCGCCGATGAGCAGTTCTTC; CDR3aa: CASSVGVADEQFF
abundance: NA; j_gene: TRBJ2-7; v_gene: TRBV7-9; d_gene: NA; CDR3nt: TGTGCCAGCAGCTCAGGACGGTTCTACGAGCAGTACTTC; CDR3aa: CASSSGRFYEQYF
abundance: many; j_gene: TRBJ1-2; v_gene: TRBV5-6; d_gene: NA; CDR3nt: TGTGCCAGCAGCCAAATTGACTGGGCCGACTATGGCTACACCTTC; CDR3aa: CASSQIDWADYGYTF
abundance: few; j_gene: TRBJ1-4; v_gene: TRBV19; d_gene: TRBD1; CDR3nt: TGTGCCAGCAAGACAGGGGGCAAGACAAATGAAAAACTGTTTTTT; CDR3aa: CASKTGGKTNEKLFF
abundance: many; j_gene: TRBJ2-7; v_gene: TRBV14; d_gene: TRBD2; CDR3nt: TGTGCCAGCAGCCAAGGACTAGCGGGCTTCGAGCAGTACTTC; CDR3aa: CASSQGLAGFEQYF
abundance: many; j_gene: TRBJ1-2; v_gene: TRBV2; d_gene: NA; CDR3nt: TGTGCCTTAAATCGGGGGAACTATGGCTACACCTTC; CDR3aa: CALNRGNYGYTF
abundance: many; j_gene: TRBJ2-7; v_gene: TRBV11-2; d_gene: NA; CDR3nt: TGTGCCAGCAGCTTAATGCTGTACGGCGAGCAGTACTTC; CDR3aa: CASSLMLYGEQYF
abundance: NA; j_gene: TRBJ2-2; v_gene: TRBV6-2/TRBV6-3; d_gene: NA; CDR3nt: TGTGCCAGCACCAACGGGAACACCGGGGAGCTGTTTTTT; CDR3aa: CASTNGNTGELFF
abundance: NA; j_gene: TRBJ2-2; v_gene: TRBV4-1; d_gene: NA; CDR3nt: TGCGCCAGCAGCCAAGTCCGGGACCGGATTGCCGGGGAGCTGTTTTTT; CDR3aa: CASSQVRDRIAGELFF
abundance: many; j_gene: TRBJ2-1; v_gene: TRBV11-2; d_gene: NA; CDR3nt: TGTGCCAGCAGCTTAGGTCCAGGGACCCATGAGCAGTTCTTC; CDR3aa: CASSLGPGTHEQFF
abundance: few; j_gene: TRBJ2-1; v_gene: TRBV30; d_gene: TRBD2; CDR3nt: TGTGCCTGGAGGTTGATGTCTAGCGGGATTTACAATGAGCAGTTCTTC; CDR3aa: CAWRLMSSGIYNEQFF
abundance: many; j_gene: TRBJ2-4; v_gene: TRBV11-2; d_gene: TRBD1; CDR3nt: TGTGCCAGCAGCGCATACAGGGGTGTAGCCAAAAACATTCAGTACTTC; CDR3aa: CASSAYRGVAKNIQYF
abundance: NA; j_gene: TRBJ2-7; v_gene: TRBV7-9; d_gene: NA; CDR3nt: TGTGCCAGCAGCTTACGGGACGATGCCTACGAGCAGTACTTC; CDR3aa: CASSLRDDAYEQYF
abundance: NA; j_gene: TRBJ2-1; v_gene: TRBV15; d_gene: TRBD2; CDR3nt: TGTGCCACCAGCATCGGGAGGGCCAATGAGCAGTTCTTC; CDR3aa: CATSIGRANEQFF
abundance: few; j_gene: TRBJ1-5; v_gene: TRBV30; d_gene: TRBD1; CDR3nt: TGTGCCTGGAGTGCCTCTTTGGGACAGATGGGCTATGCTCAGCCCCAGCATTTT; CDR3aa: CAWSASLGQMGYAQPQHF